These 7 T cell receptor beta chains were sequenced from one sample in a study of regulatory T cells in long-lasting Graves disease. Time point meaning: newly diagnosed GD, antithyroid drugs for less than 3 months. RNA isolated from PBMCs was used to make the TCR library. Combining iRepertoire HTBI primers with Arm-PCR of CDR3 regions, the authors built TCR beta libraries. TCRdb analysed the multiplex PCR reads with MiXCR anew, one entry per CDR3 protein. Of 250,000 to 400,000 distinct CDR3 sequences in the sample, 18% were seen once. Here the sequenced sample was peripheral blood mononuclear cells (PBMCs), taken at new diagnosis, from a patient treated with antithyroid drugs. The receptors come from a female donor with Graves disease.

Many counts were recorded for this clonotype. The chain combines TRBV3-1 with TRBJ2-5; 8 bases line up with TRBD1. Trimming removed 1 base from V and 5 bases from J; junction bases left unmatched: 6. Germline CDR1 LGHDT, CDR2 YNNKEL (reference sequence). This CDR3 is 15 amino acids long. The DNA for the CDR3 is TGTGCCAGCAGCCAAGCCCGGACAGGGAGGGAGACCCAGTACTTC. Its translation: CASSQARTGRETQYF.

This clonotype was detected only once. The DNA of the CDR3 is TGTGCCTGGAGGGATAGCGGAGGGGGCTACGAGCAGTACTTC. Translation gives CAWRDSGGGYEQYF. V gene TRBV30 combines with J gene TRBJ2-7; D assignment may be TRBD1 or TRBD2 (6 bases each). CDR1 and CDR2 (germline): GTSNPN, SVGIG (reference sequence). With 3 bases removed from V and 3 bases from J, the gap between germline ends came to 15 bases. The CDR3 sequence is 14 residues long.

This clonotype was recorded a few times. This likely comes from a read error, as the CDR3 has no conserved phenylalanine or tryptophan at its end. The chain joins TRBV6-1 to TRBJ2-1, with D possibly TRBD1 on 6 matching bases. V lost 6 bases, J lost 6 bases, and 12 bases lay in between. Per the germline V gene, CDR1 is MNHNS and CDR2 is SASEGT. The CDR3 totals 13 residues. DNA for the CDR3: TGTGCCAGCAGCGAGGACAGTTTCAATGAGCAGTTCTCC. Translated, it gives CASSEDSFNEQFS.

This clonotype was observed at least ten times. This chain's CDR3 is CASSLQDLKINTGELFF. The CDR3 DNA is TGTGCCAGCAGTTTACAGGACCTCAAAATAAACACCGGGGAGCTGTTTTTT. The rearrangement uses TRBV27 and TRBJ2-2; D gene unclear. The CDR3 covers 17 residues. Germline CDR1 reads MNHEY; CDR2 reads SMNVEV (reference sequence). Between the trimmed V and J ends, which lost 2 bases and 2 bases, there was a span of 15 bases.

The table lists this clonotype with many counts. J is TRBJ1-4 and V is TRBV12-3 or TRBV12-4; D gene unclear. The CDR3 sequence is 12 residues long. Trimming cost V 4 bases and J 10 bases, with 10 bases left between them. CDR3 DNA: TGTGCCAGCAGTTCCATCCCGTTAAAACTGTTTTTT. This gives the protein CASSSIPLKLFF.

This clonotype was observed many times. The gene calls are TRBV6-5 and TRBJ2-3; 9 positions agree with TRBD1. Germline values: CDR1 MNHEY, CDR2 SVGAGI. This CDR3 comprises 15 residues. V lost 2 bases, J lost 4 bases, and 4 bases stayed unmatched. CDR3 DNA sequence: TGTGCCAGCAGTTACGCGACAGGGGGATCAGATACGCAGTATTTT. Translation gives CASSYATGGSDTQYF.

There are many counts of this clonotype. The chain couples TRBV11-3 to TRBJ2-7; a possible D gene is TRBD1 (6 bases). Germline CDR1 and CDR2: SGHNT and YENEEA. The CDR3 runs 14 residues. V was pared by 5 bases and J by 2 bases, with 13 bases between. CDR3 bases: TGTGCCAGCAGCGGCAGGGGCTACCCCTACGAGCAGTACTTC. It is translated as CASSGRGYPYEQYF. The full variable domain, in which reference TRBV11-3 and TRBJ2-7 provide the parts outside the CDR3, is EAGVVQSPRYKIIEKKQPVAFWCNPISGHNTLYWYLQNLGQGPELLIRYENEEAVDDSQLPKDRFSAERLKGVDSTLKIQPAELGDSAVYLCASSGRGYPYEQYFGPGTRLTVT.